The clone carrying this T cell receptor (beta chain) was seen a few times. As yet, its antigen is unknown. This entry is derived from a study of response to subunit inactivated influenza vaccine. Study-wide findings and caveats: There was a suggestion from the authors that each seasonal influenza vaccination recruits few new T cells.

From the RT-PCR reads, TCRdb called clonotypes with MiXCR, one entry per CDR3 protein. The sample records some 570,000 distinct CDR3 sequences, about 11% being singletons. V lost 0 bases and J lost 1; bases outside the gene matches: 3. Germline CDR1 DFQATT, CDR2 SNEGSKA (reference sequence). This CDR3 is 15 amino acids long. These data are also associated with another study on T cells expressing NK-cell markers. That source adds: UMIs accompanied the 5'RACE template switching by which TCR beta cDNA was made. Sorting was restricted to alpha-beta TCR T cells by an anti-gamma-delta TCR antibody in several experiments. The study left the HCMV specificity of expanded NKG2C+ T cell clones unresolved.

This material consisted of PBMCs from blood, taken on the day of vaccination. This chain uses TRBV20-1 with TRBJ2-3; TRBD2 agrees at 8 bases. This TCR derives from a man aged 50 to 60 who received an inactivated influenza vaccine. CDR3 in amino acids: CSARDALAGTDTQYF. The CDR3 coding sequence is TGCAGTGCTAGAGACGCACTAGCGGGCACAGATACGCAGTATTTT.